The sequence of this T cell receptor beta chain was determined in a study of blood T cell repertoires in COVID-19. The Seattle site enrolled patients during active infection and followed them longitudinally. TCRdb's table, derived via immunoSEQ multiplex PCR, lists solely in-frame clones and lacks some. The sample has 410,000 or so clones, about 88% seen once. This CDR3 spans 16 amino acids. Germline V lookup: CDR1 MNHEY, CDR2 SMNVEV (reference sequence). Deletions cut 6 bases from V and 0 bases from J, with 17 bases between. V and J are TRBV27 and TRBJ1-1; D uncertain. The sequencing input was peripheral blood. This sequence originates from a woman aged 40-49 years with COVID-19, enrolled during active disease. The CDR3 is CASRILGGPLNTEAFF. The CDR3 DNA sequence: TGTGCCAGCAGAATCTTAGGCGGGCCTTTGAACACTGAAGCTTTCTTT.